What follows are 18 T cell receptor beta chains derived from one specimen sequenced in a study of blood T cells in healthy people across ages. It was with a sample-barcoded 5' primer and a J-beta primer mix that a second PCR of roughly 6 to 12 cycles was run. TCRdb re-called the 5' RACE reads through MiXCR, storing one row per CDR3 protein. The table lists 1.5 million to 2 million distinct CDR3 sequences, 28% of them singletons. The source material was blood. The origin of the receptors is a woman aged 25-40 years in good health.

This clonotype showed up many times. A read error is possible here, since a much larger clone lies one base away. The rearrangement uses TRBV20-1 and TRBJ1-5; 8 nucleotides line up with TRBD1. The V and J ends lost 7 bases and 6 bases, in that order; junction bases with no gene match: 8. CDR3 length: 13 amino acids. Germline V gives CDR1 DFQATT, CDR2 SNEGSKA (reference sequence). Written as DNA, the CDR3 is TGCAGTGTGGGGCAGGGGGCTTGTCAGCCCCAGCATTTT. This codes for CSVGQGACQPQHF.

This clonotype was detected many times. CDR3 nucleotides: TGTGCCAGCAGCCCCCGCGGGGTCTCCTACGAGCAGTACTTC. This codes for CASSPRGVSYEQYF. The chain links TRBV7-9 to TRBJ2-7, with a possible D match to TRBD2 (6 bases). V was trimmed by 5 bases and J by 0 bases, leaving 11 bases between them. Germline V lookup: CDR1 SEHNR, CDR2 FQNEAQ (reference sequence). This CDR3 is 14 amino acids long.

This clonotype showed up just a few times. This chain uses TRBV6-1 with TRBJ2-5; TRBD1 agrees at 11 bases. The tail of the sequence fits TRBJ2-7 better, so the J call may be wrong. The CDR3 is made up of 15 amino acids. Germline V gene sequence: CDR1 MNHNS, CDR2 SASEGT. The CDR3 spells CASSDPGTGGYEQYF. In DNA, the CDR3 is TGTGCCAGCAGTGACCCCGGGACAGGGGGCTACGAGCAGTACTTC.

Ten or more counts support this clonotype. This chain joins TRBV5-1 and TRBJ2-7; 8 bases are shared with TRBD2. V lost 6 bases, J lost 0 bases, and 8 bases stayed unmatched. The CDR3 has 15 amino acids. Germline-derived CDR1 and CDR2 are SGHRS and YFSETQ. In DNA, the CDR3 is TGCGCCAGCATCTACCCGGGGGGGGCCTCCTACGAGCAGTACTTC. The encoded protein is CASIYPGGASYEQYF.

Concerning this clonotype itself: This sequence may be a read error, since a much larger clone differs from it by one base. The gene calls are TRBV12-3 or TRBV12-4 and TRBJ1-5; 9 bases map to TRBD1. The CDR3 contains 14 residues. The junction had 5 bases not matched to a gene; V was cut back by 7 bases and J by 4 bases. The CDR3 coding sequence is TGTGCCAGCAACAAACAGGGGGCAAATCAGCCCCAGCATTTT. Its protein is CASNKQGANQPQHF.

This clonotype was seen at least ten times. The V and J genes are TRBV2 and TRBJ2-5, with 7 nucleotides matching TRBD1. V shed 6 bases and J 2 bases; nucleotides not matched to a gene: 6. The CDR3 is 14 amino acids. Germline values: CDR1 SNHLY, CDR2 FYNNEI. The CDR3 loop is CASRQTGTQETQYF. The CDR3 DNA sequence: TGTGCCAGCAGACAGACAGGGACACAAGAGACCCAGTACTTC.

The chain employs TRBV5-1 and TRBJ1-2, with 9 bases fitting TRBD1. The germline CDR1 and CDR2 sequences are SGHRS and YFSETQ. This CDR3 has 17 amino acids. V shed 1 base, J shed 6 bases, and the junction held 13 bases outside the gene matches. The CDR3 here is CASSLSGQGSLWDGYTF. CDR3 DNA: TGCGCCAGCAGCTTGTCTGGACAGGGGTCTTTATGGGATGGCTACACCTTC.

This clonotype has a count of ten or more. The rearrangement links TRBV20-1 to TRBJ2-3, with D tentatively TRBD2 (6 bases). Trimming pared 0 bases from V and 0 bases from J, leaving 13 bases between. Germline CDR1 is DFQATT and CDR2 is SNEGSKA (reference sequence). This CDR3 has 16 residues. In DNA, the CDR3 is TGCAGTGCTAGAGATTACCCAAGCGGGAGCACAGATACGCAGTATTTT. Protein: CSARDYPSGSTDTQYF.

In this sample, this clonotype turned up many times. This chain links TRBV20-1 with TRBJ2-5; 10 positions match TRBD2. The CDR3 is 13 residues long. Unmatched junction bases numbered 3, after V lost 4 bases and J lost 4 bases. Germline CDR1 reads DFQATT; CDR2 reads SNEGSKA (reference sequence). The CDR3 nucleotides read TGCAGTGCTACGCGGACTAGCGGAGAGACCCAGTACTTC. It codes for CSATRTSGETQYF.

Concerning this clonotype: At one end, the junction sequence differs from germline, possibly due to a read error. The chain is built from TRBV29-1 and TRBJ2-3; TRBD2 matches 9 bases. CDR1 and CDR2 (germline): SQVTM, ANQGSEA. CDR3 length: 14 amino acids. The DNA for the CDR3 is TGCAGCGTTGAAGCGGGGACTAGCACAGATAGGCAGTATTTT. Its translation is CSVEAGTSTDRQYF.

This clonotype appeared a few times. The chain carries TRBV2 and TRBJ1-5; D ambiguous. This CDR3 is built from 16 residues. Germline V lookup: CDR1 SNHLY, CDR2 FYNNEI. V was cut by 1 base and J by 2 bases, with 12 bases left in between. CDR3 sequence: CASSEGLTLGNQPQHF. The CDR3 DNA follows: TGTGCCAGCAGTGAAGGACTGACCCTGGGCAATCAGCCCCAGCATTTT.

This clonotype was picked up one time. The chain joins TRBV28 to TRBJ1-1; D is undetermined. Per germline, CDR1 MDHEN and CDR2 SYDVKM. The CDR3 loop spans 11 amino acids. V lost 8 bases, J lost 4 bases, and 8 bases lay in between. The CDR3 spells CASVRTTEAFF. For the CDR3, the DNA is TGTGCCAGCGTAAGGACCACTGAAGCTTTCTTT.

This clonotype was counted only a few times. The chain combines TRBV10-2 with TRBJ2-3; 8 bases agree with TRBD1. Per germline, CDR1 WSHSY and CDR2 SAAADI. V lost 4 bases to trimming and J lost 2 bases; unmatched junction nucleotides: 5. The CDR3 has 15 amino acids. The CDR3 DNA follows: TGCGCCAGCAGTGTAACAGGGGGTCCCACAGATACGCAGTATTTT. Protein product: CASSVTGGPTDTQYF.

This clonotype has only a few counts. V is TRBV20-1 and J is TRBJ2-6; D is perhaps TRBD1 or TRBD2 (5 bases each). This CDR3 is built from 18 residues. Germline assignment: CDR1 DFQATT and CDR2 SNEGSKA (reference sequence). V lost 3 bases to trimming and J lost 0 bases, with 18 bases between them. DNA for the CDR3: TGCAGTGCTAGTGGCAGGGAGTTTTATAACTCTGGGGCCAACGTCCTGACTTTC. Translating gives CSASGREFYNSGANVLTF.

The chain uses TRBV20-1 and TRBJ2-5, with 10 bases aligning to TRBD2. Unmatched junction bases numbered 18, after V lost 6 bases and J lost 5 bases. There are 17 residues in the CDR3. The V gene's germline CDR1 is DFQATT and CDR2 SNEGSKA (reference sequence). The CDR3 protein is CSASTLAGSNPKETQYF. The CDR3 DNA is TGCAGTGCCTCGACACTAGCGGGGAGTAACCCTAAGGAGACCCAGTACTTC.

This chain joins TRBV4-3 and TRBJ2-2; TRBD2 agrees at 13 bases. The CDR3 has 18 residues. Germline V gives CDR1 LGHNA, CDR2 YSLEER. After removal of 3 bases from V and 7 bases from J, the junction contained 11 bases not matched to a gene. CDR3 in amino acids: CASSHILAGGPKGGELFF. The CDR3 DNA reads as TGCGCCAGCAGCCACATACTAGCGGGAGGGCCAAAGGGCGGGGAGCTGTTTTTT.

As concerns this clonotype: Just one base apart from a much larger clone, this may be a read error. This sequence joins TRBV4-3 and TRBJ2-1, with unresolved D. Germline CDR1 reads LGHNA; CDR2 reads YSLEER. The CDR3 totals 11 residues. For the CDR3, the DNA is TGCGCCAACAGCCACCCACTTAGGGAGTTCTTC. Translation: CANSHPLREFF.

This clonotype was detected only once. Because the CDR3's place on the DNA is in doubt, the DNA is left out and the CDR3 is given as listed by TCRdb. The chain couples TRBV5-1 to TRBJ2-2; the table's D call, TRBD1, was not checked against the DNA. CDR1 is SGHRS, CDR2 YFSETQ, per germline. The CDR3 is 23 residues long, counting both termini. CDR3: CASSQEAGTDTQYFGPGTGELFF.